This TCR beta chain was sequenced in a study of circulating and synovial CD4+ cells in juvenile arthritis. CDR1 and CDR2 (germline): SEHNR, FQNEAQ (reference sequence). The CDR3 has 13 amino acids. Here immunoSEQ multiplex PCR was the method, and the copy in TCRdb shows in-frame clones only, minus some. Of about 32,000 clones listed, around 96% are singletons. On this clone itself: Its specificity is unknown. Sequence at one end of the junction differs from germline and may be a read error.

Study results and limitations: Shared-clonotype fractions with synovium likely underestimate full repertoire overlap. Diversity here was lower than in bulk blood CD4 cells. CPL and bulk CD4 samples differed at least tenfold in T cell genomes.

Donors were patients with active juvenile idiopathic arthritis. The chain has TRBV7-9 and TRBJ2-7, with 7 positions matching TRBD2. The sequencing sample was made of CD4+ T cells from blood. The origin of this receptor is a human donor with juvenile idiopathic arthritis. CDR3 in DNA: TGTGCCAGCAGGAACCCGCGGGAGTACGGGCAGTACTTC. Translation gives CASRNPREYGQYF.